This T cell receptor beta chain was profiled in a study of glioma-infiltrating T cells. Using RNA template, CDR3s of TCR alpha and beta were amplified with iRepertoire arm-PCR. TCRdb re-analysed the multiplex PCR reads in MiXCR, keeping a single row per CDR3 protein. The sample consists of about 140,000 distinct CDR3 sequences, roughly 43% of them appearing once. This clonotype was recorded a few times. V was pared by 6 bases and J by 3 bases, with 6 bases of the junction left unmatched. CDR3 length: 15 residues. From germline, CDR1 is MNHEY and CDR2 SMNVEV (reference sequence). The chain combines TRBV27 with TRBJ2-2, with 8 positions matching TRBD1. Sequenced sample: glioma tissue, nonneoplastic brain tissue, or PBMCs (not recorded which). The clonotype comes from a human donor with low-grade glioma or glioblastoma, undergoing nonglioma brain surgery, or in good health (not recorded which). The CDR3 DNA is TGTGCCAGCAGCTCGGACAGGGCGGACACCGGGGAGCTGTTTTTT. Translating gives CASSSDRADTGELFF.